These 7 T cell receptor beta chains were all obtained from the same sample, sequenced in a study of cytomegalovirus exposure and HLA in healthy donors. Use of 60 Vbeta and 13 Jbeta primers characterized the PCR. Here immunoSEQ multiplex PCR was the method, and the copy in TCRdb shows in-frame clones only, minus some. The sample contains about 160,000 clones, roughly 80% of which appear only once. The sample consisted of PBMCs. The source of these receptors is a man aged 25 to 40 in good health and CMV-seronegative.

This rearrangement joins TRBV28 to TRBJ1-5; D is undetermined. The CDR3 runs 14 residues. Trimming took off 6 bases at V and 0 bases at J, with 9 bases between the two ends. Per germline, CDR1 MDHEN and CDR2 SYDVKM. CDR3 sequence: CASRAPYSNQPQHF. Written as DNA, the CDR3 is TGTGCCAGCAGGGCACCGTATAGCAATCAGCCCCAGCATTTT.

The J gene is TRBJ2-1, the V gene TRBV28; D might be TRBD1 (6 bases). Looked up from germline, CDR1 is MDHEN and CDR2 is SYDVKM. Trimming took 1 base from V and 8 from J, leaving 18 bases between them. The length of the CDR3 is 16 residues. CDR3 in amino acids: CASSLLEGQGLYEQFF. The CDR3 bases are TGTGCCAGCAGTTTATTAGAAGGGCAGGGGTTGTATGAGCAGTTCTTC.

CDR3 loop: CASSHRENYEQYF. CDR3 in DNA: TGTGCCAGCAGCCACCGTGAGAACTACGAGCAGTACTTC. The V gene is TRBV11-2, the J gene TRBJ2-7; D is undetermined. Between the trimmed V and J ends, which lost 5 bases and 3 bases, there was a span of 11 bases. Per the germline V gene, CDR1 is SGHAT and CDR2 is FQNNGV. The CDR3 runs 13 residues.

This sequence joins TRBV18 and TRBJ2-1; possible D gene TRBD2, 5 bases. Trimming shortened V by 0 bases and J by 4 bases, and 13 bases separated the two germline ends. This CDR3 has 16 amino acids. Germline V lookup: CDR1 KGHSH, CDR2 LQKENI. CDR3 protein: CASSPPVARGYNEQFF. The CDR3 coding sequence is TGTGCCAGCTCACCACCCGTAGCGAGAGGATACAATGAGCAGTTCTTC.

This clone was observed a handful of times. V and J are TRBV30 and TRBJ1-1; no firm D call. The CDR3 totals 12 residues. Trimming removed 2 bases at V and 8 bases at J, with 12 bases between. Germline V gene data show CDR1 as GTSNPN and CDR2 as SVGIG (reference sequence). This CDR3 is CAWSSDSPEAFF. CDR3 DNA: TGTGCCTGGAGTAGTGATAGTCCGGAAGCTTTCTTT. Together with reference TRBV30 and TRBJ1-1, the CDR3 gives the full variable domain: SQTIHQWPATLVQPVGSPLSLECTVEGTSNPNLYWYRQAAGRGLQLLFYSVGIGQISSEVPQNLSASRPQDRQFILSSKKLLLSDSGFYLCAWSSDSPEAFFGQGTRLTVV.

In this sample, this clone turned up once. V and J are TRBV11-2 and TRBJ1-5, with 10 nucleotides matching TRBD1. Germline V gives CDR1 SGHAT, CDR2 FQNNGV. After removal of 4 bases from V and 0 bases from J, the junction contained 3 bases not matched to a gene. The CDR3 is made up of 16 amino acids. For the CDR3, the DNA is TGTGCCAGCAGCTCCGGGACAGGGGTTAGCAATCAGCCCCAGCATTTT. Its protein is CASSSGTGVSNQPQHF.

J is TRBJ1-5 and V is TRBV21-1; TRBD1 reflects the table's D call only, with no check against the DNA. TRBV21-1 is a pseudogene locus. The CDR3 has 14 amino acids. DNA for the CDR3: TGTGCCAGCAGCAGCGGGACAGTCAATCAGCCCCAGCATTTT. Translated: CASSSGTVNQPQHF.